This T cell receptor beta chain was identified during a study of shared clonotypes between healthy human individuals. For sorted subsets, about 200 ng DNA per replicate equaled 33,000 or so T cell genomes. TCRdb keeps only in-frame clones here, not all; method: immunoSEQ multiplex PCR. The sample comprises 330,000 or so clones, about 73% of which are singletons, and roughly 10% rests with the top ten. The CDR3 covers 18 residues. V lost 6 bases to trimming and J lost 0 bases, with 23 bases between them. In germline, CDR1 is SNHLY, CDR2 FYNNEI. Sequenced sample: memory CD4+ T cells sorted from blood. The subset is: CD45RA-negative fraction. The chain has TRBV2 and TRBJ1-1, with TRBD1 as a possible D gene (5 bases). This clonotype was sampled from a young man in good health. The CDR3 here is CASSDPRVWTDVNTEAFF. The CDR3 DNA sequence: TGTGCCAGCAGCGACCCCAGGGTGTGGACGGATGTGAACACTGAAGCTTTCTTT.